Below are 26 T cell receptor beta chains sequenced from a single sample in a study of blood T cell repertoires in COVID-19. The method was immunoSEQ multiplex PCR; TCRdb's version includes in-frame clones alone and lacks a portion of them. Altogether some 260,000 clones are present, about nine tenths being singletons, with the ten largest covering over 6%. The sequenced sample was PBMCs or T cells enriched from blood (not recorded which). These receptor sequences come from a woman aged 30 to 39 with acute COVID-19.

This chain links TRBV6-5 with TRBJ1-3; D is unresolved. This CDR3 has 14 amino acids. V was clipped by 7 bases and J by 0 bases, with 10 bases between them. CDR1 is MNHEY and CDR2 is SVGAGI in the germline V gene. The CDR3 loop reads CASKIDNSGNTIYF. The CDR3 DNA is TGTGCCAGCAAGATAGACAACTCTGGAAACACCATATATTTT.

This clone has a handful of counts. The chain couples TRBV5-4 to TRBJ2-3, with 7 bases fitting TRBD2. CDR3 length equals 14 residues. Losses at the gene ends were 1 base for V and 1 base for J; bases not matched to a gene: 0. CDR1 is SGHNT, CDR2 YYREEE, per germline (reference sequence). The CDR3 is CASSLRGGTDTQYF. CDR3 in DNA: TGTGCCAGCAGCTTGCGGGGGGGCACAGATACGCAGTATTTT.

The chain is built from TRBV5-1 and TRBJ2-6, with 9 bases matching TRBD2. The CDR3 has 17 amino acids. Trimming took 5 bases from V and 3 from J; bases not matched to a gene: 9. Per the germline V gene, CDR1 is SGHRS and CDR2 is YFSETQ. CDR3 nucleotides: TGCGCCAGCAGTTTGTCGACTAGCGGTGGTGGGGCCAACGTCCTGACTTTC. It specifies CASSLSTSGGGANVLTF.

This chain connects TRBV19 to TRBJ1-2, with D unclear. CDR1 and CDR2 (germline): LNHDA, SQIVND (reference sequence). The CDR3 length is 14 residues. The V and J ends lost 2 bases and 5 bases respectively, with 12 bases between them. The CDR3 region has the DNA TGTGCCAGTAGTATAAGCGGGCAGATTTATGGCTACACCTTC. Translated: CASSISGQIYGYTF.

The chain employs TRBV9 and TRBJ2-2; no clear D gene. Looked up from germline, CDR1 is SGDLS and CDR2 is YYNGEE. The CDR3 totals 15 residues. The V gene lost 0 bases and the J gene lost 1 base, with 7 bases spanning the gap. Here the CDR3 reads CASSVGFGNTGELFF. The CDR3 coding sequence is TGTGCCAGCAGCGTAGGATTCGGGAACACCGGGGAGCTGTTTTTT.

J is TRBJ2-7 and V is TRBV7-9; 11 bases match TRBD2. V lost 3 bases, J lost 5 bases, and 9 bases stayed unmatched. This CDR3 has 16 residues. Germline-derived CDR1 and CDR2 are SEHNR and FQNEAQ (reference sequence). The CDR3 bases are TGTGCCAGCAGCTTGATTAGCGGGAGGGGCGACGACGAGCAGTACTTC. Residues: CASSLISGRGDDEQYF.

V and J are TRBV2 and TRBJ2-5, with 11 bases aligning to TRBD1. This CDR3 contains 15 residues. Germline V lookup: CDR1 SNHLY, CDR2 FYNNEI. The J segment lost 5 bases and the V segment lost 4 bases, leaving 6 bases of the junction unmatched. CDR3 region: CASSARTGGVETQYF. The CDR3 nucleotides are TGTGCCAGCAGTGCCCGGACAGGGGGCGTGGAGACCCAGTACTTC.

The V call is TRBV2, the J call TRBJ1-4; 7 bases are shared with TRBD1. The CDR3 sequence is 13 residues long. V shed 8 bases and J 8 bases; nucleotides not matched to a gene: 8. From germline, CDR1 is SNHLY and CDR2 FYNNEI. The CDR3 coding sequence is TGTGCCAGCGCGAAGGGGGCCGGGGAAAAACTGTTTTTT. This translates into CASAKGAGEKLFF.

This chain connects TRBV9 to TRBJ2-1; TRBD2 agrees at 11 bases. After removal of 3 bases from V and 7 bases from J, the junction contained 12 bases not matched to a gene. The germline V gene has CDR1 SGDLS and CDR2 YYNGEE. CDR3 length equals 17 residues. Here the CDR3 reads CASSERSGTSGGNEQFF. The DNA for the CDR3 is TGTGCCAGCAGCGAGAGATCCGGGACTAGCGGCGGGAATGAGCAGTTCTTC. The complete variable domain, with remaining parts taken from reference TRBV9 and TRBJ2-1, reads DSGVTQTPKHLITATGQRVTLRCSPRSGDLSVYWYQQSLDQGLQFLIQYYNGEERAKGNILERFSAQQFPDLHSELNLSSLELGDSALYFCASSERSGTSGGNEQFFGPGTRLTVL.

The gene calls are TRBV28 and TRBJ2-7; D is possibly TRBD2 (5 bases). CDR1 is MDHEN and CDR2 is SYDVKM in the germline V gene. The V end was cut by 0 bases, the J end by 3 bases, with 9 bases between. This CDR3 has 14 residues. This CDR3 reads CASSLWPEDYEQYF. CDR3 in DNA: TGTGCCAGCAGTTTATGGCCGGAGGACTACGAGCAGTACTTC.

The chain has TRBV29-1 and TRBJ2-1; perhaps TRBD2 as D (7 bases). Germline CDR1 reads SQVTM; CDR2 reads ANQGSEA. The CDR3 runs to 14 residues. With 5 bases removed from V and 5 bases from J, the gap between germline ends came to 16 bases. CDR3 DNA: TGCAGCGTTTGCAGGGGCGGGAGCCACAATGAGCAGTTCTTC. Amino acids: CSVCRGGSHNEQFF.

CDR3 sequence reads: CASSSTGRNYNSPLHF. CDR3 nucleotides: TGTGCCAGTAGTTCCACAGGACGGAACTATAATTCACCCCTCCACTTT. The genes are TRBV19 and TRBJ1-6; D may be TRBD1 (5 bases). V shed 5 bases and J shed 3 bases, with 14 bases lying between them. The CDR3 runs 16 residues. Germline CDR1 reads LNHDA; CDR2 reads SQIVND (reference sequence). Drawing the rest from reference TRBV19 and TRBJ1-6, the complete variable domain is DGGITQSPKYLFRKEGQNVTLSCEQNLNHDAMYWYRQDPGQGLRLIYYSQIVNDFQKGDIAEGYSVSREKKESFPLTVTSAQKNPTAFYLCASSSTGRNYNSPLHFGNGTRLTVT.

The chain employs TRBV2 and TRBJ2-5; TRBD1 matches at 9 bases. V was pared by 6 bases and J by 2 bases, with 13 bases of the junction left unmatched. CDR3 length equals 17 residues. The germline V gene encodes CDR1 SNHLY and CDR2 FYNNEI. The CDR3 spells CASRTENTGTGQETQYF. The DNA of the CDR3 is TGTGCCAGCAGGACAGAGAACACCGGGACAGGGCAAGAGACCCAGTACTTC.

The chain combines TRBV5-4 with TRBJ1-5; D might be TRBD1 (5 bases). CDR1 is SGHNT, CDR2 YYREEE, per germline (reference sequence). The CDR3 is 15 residues long. Trimming cost V 1 base and J 4 bases, with 12 bases left between them. The CDR3 DNA sequence: TGTGCCAGCAGCTTGTTGACAGTCTATAATCAGCCCCAGCATTTT. Translated, it gives CASSLLTVYNQPQHF.

The V call is TRBV30, the J call TRBJ1-3; unclear D gene. This CDR3 spans 13 amino acids. V lost 5 bases to trimming and J lost 0 bases, with 8 bases between them. CDR1 is GTSNPN, CDR2 SVGIG, per germline (reference sequence). CDR3 bases: TGTGCCTGGCAGGACTTCTCTGGAAACACCATATATTTT. Translated, it gives CAWQDFSGNTIYF.

This sequence joins TRBV11-2 and TRBJ2-7, with TRBD2 matching 8 bases. The V segment lost 3 bases and the J segment 7 bases; nucleotides outside the gene matches: 5. This CDR3 region has 13 residues. Per germline, CDR1 SGHAT and CDR2 FQNNGV. In nucleotides, the CDR3 is TGTGCCAGCAGCTTTCCGGGGGGGATGGAGCAGTACTTC. Its protein is CASSFPGGMEQYF.

The CDR3, as DNA: TGTGCTAGTAACGCCCCCGGCGGGATCCGCACAGATACGCAGTATTTT. This sequence encodes CASNAPGGIRTDTQYF. The V call is TRBV12-5, the J call TRBJ2-3; possibly TRBD2 for D (6 bases). This CDR3 contains 16 residues. Germline assignment: CDR1 LGHNT and CDR2 FRNRAP. V dropped 8 bases and J dropped 1 base, with 19 bases sitting between them. The full variable domain, with the rest looked up from reference TRBV12-5 and TRBJ2-3, is DARVTQTPRHKVTEMGQEVTMRCQPILGHNTVFWYRQTMMQGLELLAYFRNRAPLDDSGMPKDRFSAEMPDATLATLKIQPSEPRDSAVYFCASNAPGGIRTDTQYFGPGTRLTVL.

V and J are TRBV7-9 and TRBJ2-3; TRBD2 matches at 16 bases. Germline values: CDR1 SEHNR, CDR2 FQNEAQ (reference sequence). There are 16 residues in the CDR3. With V trimmed by 8 bases and J by 1 base, 3 bases remained unmatched. The CDR3 DNA follows: TGTGCCAGCGGGGGACTAGCGGGAGGGGGCACAGATACGCAGTATTTT. It yields the protein CASGGLAGGGTDTQYF.

The chain employs TRBV15 and TRBJ1-5; 8 bases line up with TRBD1. Looked up from germline, CDR1 is LNHNV and CDR2 is YYDKDF (reference sequence). V was clipped by 0 bases and J by 6 bases; unmatched bases: 4. CDR3 size: 15 residues. CDR3 sequence reads: CATSRDQGAAQPQHF. In nucleotides, the CDR3 is TGTGCCACCAGCAGAGACCAGGGGGCTGCTCAGCCCCAGCATTTT.

This clone was recorded once. V is TRBV28 and J is TRBJ2-7, with D possibly being TRBD1 (5 bases). V was trimmed by 5 bases and J by 2 bases, leaving 19 bases between them. CDR1 and CDR2 (germline): MDHEN, SYDVKM. The CDR3 has 16 residues. The DNA of the CDR3 is TGTGCCAGCAGTCCGGCAGGGATCAGCTCCGCCTACGAGCAGTACTTC. Translated: CASSPAGISSAYEQYF.

This clone was seen once. At one boundary the junction diverges from the germline segment, which might be a read error. The V and J genes are TRBV7-7 and TRBJ2-5; 9 bases match TRBD2. Germline values: CDR1 SSHAT, CDR2 FNYEAQ (reference sequence). This CDR3 is 15 amino acids long. DNA of the CDR3: TGTGCTAGCAGCTTAGCGGGGGAGGGGAGAGAGACCCAGTACTTC. This codes for CASSLAGEGRETQYF.

V usage is TRBV19 and J usage is TRBJ1-2; TRBD1 aligns across 7 bases. V lost 6 bases to trimming and J lost 7 bases; unmatched junction nucleotides: 14. This CDR3 spans 15 amino acids. The V gene's germline CDR1 is LNHDA and CDR2 SQIVND (reference sequence). The CDR3 sequence: CASRTIERGQGGYTF. CDR3 DNA sequence: TGTGCCAGTAGAACCATCGAGAGGGGGCAAGGTGGCTACACCTTC.

The V gene is TRBV28, the J gene TRBJ1-2, with 9 bases aligning to TRBD1. The CDR3 is made up of 14 amino acids. The junction had 1 base not matched to a gene; V was cut back by 2 bases and J by 3 bases. Germline V gene sequence: CDR1 MDHEN, CDR2 SYDVKM. This chain's CDR3 is CASSLGTGYYGYTF. The CDR3 DNA reads as TGTGCCAGCAGTTTAGGGACAGGGTACTATGGCTACACCTTC.

This chain connects TRBV30 to TRBJ1-5; the match to TRBD1 covers 9 bases. This CDR3 region has 15 residues. Germline V gives CDR1 GTSNPN, CDR2 SVGIG (reference sequence). The junction had 6 bases not matched to a gene; V was cut back by 5 bases and J by 1 base. The CDR3 bases are TGTGCCTGGGCGACCGGGACAGGGAGCAATCAGCCCCAGCATTTT. Its protein is CAWATGTGSNQPQHF.

The chain employs TRBV11-2 and TRBJ2-1; 15 bases are shared with TRBD2. The junction had 2 bases not matched to a gene; V was cut back by 1 base and J by 4 bases. The germline V gene has CDR1 SGHAT and CDR2 FQNNGV. This CDR3 has 17 amino acids. CDR3 coding DNA: TGTGCCAGCAGCTTAGTTGGGACTAGCGGGGGGTACAATGAGCAGTTCTTC. This translates into CASSLVGTSGGYNEQFF.

The V and J genes are TRBV15 and TRBJ2-5; D is unresolved. V was cut by 5 bases and J by 0 bases, with 7 bases left in between. Germline V gene data show CDR1 as LNHNV and CDR2 as YYDKDF (reference sequence). CDR3 length equals 13 residues. DNA of the CDR3: TGTGCCACCAGCCCATTGTACCAAGAGACCCAGTACTTC. Its translation is CATSPLYQETQYF.